This T cell receptor (beta chain) appears in the sequencing data of a study of blood T cell repertoires in COVID-19. Study at large: COVID-19 samples collected from the United States, Italy and Spain covered acute and convalescent phases. The analysed material was cDNA or gDNA that came from T cells, B-cell-depleted T cells, or PBMCs.

Source study methods: The authors estimated nucleated cell counts from reference gene primer amplification. Sequenced by immunoSEQ multiplex PCR; TCRdb stores in-frame clones only, minus some. That table supplies the V and J calls and clone size; D and trimming were determined from the DNA. Of more than 130,000 clones listed, almost 90% are singletons. This clone was seen once. Sequenced sample: peripheral blood. The clonotype was recovered from a man aged 50 or older with active or convalescent COVID-19.

The CDR3 region has the DNA TGTGCCAGCAACCCAGCGACAGGCGGGTCCGGGGAGCTGTTTTTT. Translation gives CASNPATGGSGELFF. This chain joins TRBV5-5 and TRBJ2-2; D is perhaps TRBD1 (6 bases). The CDR3 loop spans 15 amino acids. Trimming removed 6 bases from V and 6 bases from J, with 18 bases in between. CDR1 is SGHKS and CDR2 is YYEKEE in the germline V gene (reference sequence).